This T cell receptor (beta chain) was obtained from a study of T-cell reconstitution after alpha-beta-depleted transplantation in children. Construction of the TCRbeta library involved unique molecular identifiers. TCRdb ran MiXCR on the PCR reads and lists one entry per CDR3 protein. The sample has hundreds of thousands of distinct CDR3 sequences, 13% seen once. This clonotype has a handful of counts. Its antigen is not identified. The CDR3 has 14 amino acids. CDR1 and CDR2 (germline): MNHEY, SVGEGT. V gave up 2 bases and J gave up 3 bases; unmatched junction bases: 1. Study findings and constraints: T-cell counts and diversity at one year following transplant were attributed mainly to newly produced T cells.

The clonotype was recovered from a male patient younger than 18 who had a stem cell transplant for acute myeloid leukemia, so the T cells may come from the graft donor. This specimen consisted of PBMCs, mostly from graft donor cells, obtained 360 days after TCRalphabeta/CD19-depleted stem cell transplant. This sequence joins TRBV6-2 or TRBV6-3 and TRBJ2-7, with 10 bases lining up with TRBD2. The CDR3 nucleotides read TGTGCCAGCAGTTACCGGACTAGCGGCTACGAGCAGTACTTC. As protein: CASSYRTSGYEQYF.